This T cell receptor beta chain was obtained from a study of CD8 T cells in Susac syndrome. From blood CD8+ and CD4+ T cells, the TCR beta chain was sequenced. The multiple sclerosis controls were treatment-naive patients, and their relapsing-remitting disease was stable or active. TEMRA cells were FACS-enriched, unlike CD8+ and CD4+ T cells, which were negatively isolated. The RNA, about 0.45 to 1 ug, was put through reverse transcription using random hexamers. TCR beta CDR3 was amplified by immunoSEQ multiplex PCR. This amplification extended across 54 Vbeta and 13 Jbeta segments. TCRdb re-called the immunoSEQ multiplex PCR reads through MiXCR, storing one row per CDR3 protein. The sample has 100,000 to 150,000 distinct CDR3 sequences; 75% to 90% are singletons. V lost 0 bases and J lost 8, with 12 bases in between. There are 14 residues in the CDR3. CDR1 and CDR2 (germline): SGHKS, YYEKEE (reference sequence).

The chain carries TRBV5-5 and TRBJ2-1; D ambiguous. The source material was CD8+ T cells from PBMCs. This clonotype was sampled from a human donor with multiple sclerosis. CDR3 loop: CASSLAAPVDEQFF. The CDR3 bases are TGTGCCAGCAGCTTGGCGGCACCCGTGGATGAGCAGTTCTTC.